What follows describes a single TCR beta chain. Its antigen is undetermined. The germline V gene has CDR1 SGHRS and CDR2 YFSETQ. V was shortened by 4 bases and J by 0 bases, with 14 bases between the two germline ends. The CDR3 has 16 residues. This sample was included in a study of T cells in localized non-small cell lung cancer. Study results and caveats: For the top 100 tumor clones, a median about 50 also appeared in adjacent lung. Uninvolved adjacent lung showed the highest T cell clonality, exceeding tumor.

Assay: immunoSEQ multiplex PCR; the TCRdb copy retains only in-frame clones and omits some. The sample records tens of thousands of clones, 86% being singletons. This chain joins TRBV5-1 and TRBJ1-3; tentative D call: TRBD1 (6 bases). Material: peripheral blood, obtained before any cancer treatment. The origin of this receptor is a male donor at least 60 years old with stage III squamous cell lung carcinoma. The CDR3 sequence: CASSPSTGTSGNTIYF. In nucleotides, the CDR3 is TGCGCCAGCAGCCCAAGTACAGGGACCTCTGGAAACACCATATATTTT.